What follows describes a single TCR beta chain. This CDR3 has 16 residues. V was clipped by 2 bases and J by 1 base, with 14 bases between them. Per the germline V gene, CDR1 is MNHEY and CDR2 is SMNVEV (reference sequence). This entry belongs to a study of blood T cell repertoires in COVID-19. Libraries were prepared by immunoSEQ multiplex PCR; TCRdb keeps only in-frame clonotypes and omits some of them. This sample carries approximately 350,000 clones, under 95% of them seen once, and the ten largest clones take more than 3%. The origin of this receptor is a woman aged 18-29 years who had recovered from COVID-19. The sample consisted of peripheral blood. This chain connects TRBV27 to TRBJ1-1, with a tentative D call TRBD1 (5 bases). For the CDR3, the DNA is TGTGCCAGCAGTTTAATTTCAGGGCTGGGGAACACTGAAGCTTTCTTT. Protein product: CASSLISGLGNTEAFF.